The text below deals with one TCR beta chain. Its antigen remains unidentified. No base-level quality is on record; no much larger clone is a single base apart. This record comes from a study of TIL therapy for anti-PD-1-resistant metastatic lung cancer (dated by TCRdb to the early 2020s). Regarding the complete study: Before any PD-1/PD-L1 blockade was given, tumors were harvested, nivolumab was then administered, and patients who progressed went on to receive lymphodepletion, an infusion of expanded TIL, and IL-2. Enrolled patients had a median age of almost 55 years (range about 35-85) and a median tumor PD-L1 proportion score of over 5.5%. Most of the cohort had lung adenocarcinoma, including a few EGFR-mutant tumors and two ALK-rearranged tumors, and half of the patients were either current or former smokers. A median non-synonymous tumor mutation burden of roughly 1.4 mutations per megabase was determined across the cohort by whole-exome sequencing. T cell receptor beta sequencing of tumor and peripheral blood was used to follow clonotypes across the tumor, the expanded TIL product and serial blood samples.

Using bias-controlled multiplex PCR with the immunoSEQ v3 hsTCRB kit, the TCR beta CDR3 regions were amplified from genomic DNA. TCR libraries were sequenced on an Illumina NextSeq 500 to 1.5 million to 2.5 million read pairs for survey level or roughly 5-6.5 million for deep level. As for the original processing: Clonality was reported by immunoSEQ Analyzer software, which also assigned V, D and J genes and filtered out non-productive sequences. Repertoires were compared using productive Simpson clonality and Morisita overlap index of productive TRB rearrangements between infused TIL and blood. Absolute clonotype counts in blood were estimated by multiplying the lymphocyte count by the CD3+ fraction and by the productive frequency of the clone. The table was pulled from immuneACCESS by TCRdb, which kept in-frame rearrangements only. Such tables lose some clones; where checked, under half of the loss comes from unresolved V genes, and the rest has no known cause. That table furnishes V, J and clone size, whereas the DNA furnished D and trimming. The sample data list approximately 53,000 clones, and 65% to 80% of these were observed just once. The top ten clonotypes cover about 4.8% of the sample.

Findings and caveats that apply to the study as a whole: The baseline peripheral repertoire was partially replaced by infused TIL clonotypes, which then decayed over months, and persistence showed no apparent association with response. The cohort was highly selected, with more treatment-naive, never-smoker and oncogene-addicted patients than typical, limiting generalizability. The study protocol defined all tumor marker inferences as exploratory.

V was cut back by 6 bases and J by 1 base, leaving a gap of 12 bases between them. Counted from cysteine to phenylalanine, this CDR3 has 14 amino acids. Just CDR3 DNA is preserved here, 42 bases in frame from base 1. According to the germline V gene, CDR1 reads MRHNA and CDR2 reads SNTAGT. The time point tag for this specimen amounts to: pre-treatment sample, taken before nivolumab and TIL therapy. Adults with stage 4 NSCLC were enrolled in a dual-center phase I trial from late 2017 to early 2020. The samples were obtained from a phase I trial that was single-arm and open-label and tested tumor-infiltrating lymphocyte therapy combined with nivolumab in advanced non-small cell lung cancer. Blood mononuclear cells from EDTA tubes were separated on a Ficoll gradient and snap-frozen as pellets, and DNA was extracted from the cells using a Qiagen mini-prep kit.

The sequenced sample was blood, obtained at baseline. The sequence was collected from a woman aged 30-85 years with non-small cell lung cancer. Recombination linked TRBV6-4 to TRBJ1-1; perhaps TRBD1 is the D gene, with 5 bases matching. CDR3 loop: CASRPGTANTEAFF. The DNA sequence reads TGTGCCAGCAGACCAGGGACGGCGAACACTGAAGCTTTCTTT.